This T cell receptor (beta chain) was found in a study of cytomegalovirus exposure and HLA in healthy donors. Deletions cut 4 bases from V and 3 bases from J, with 14 bases between. CDR1 is SGDLS, CDR2 YYNGEE, per germline. The CDR3 totals 14 residues. Sequencing used immunoSEQ multiplex PCR; TCRdb keeps in-frame clones, though not all of them. The table records 150,000 to 200,000 clones, 85% to 90% of them present only once. The TCR was taken from a man aged 18-30 years in good health and CMV-seropositive. Specimen: PBMCs. This chain uses TRBV9 with TRBJ2-7; D may be TRBD1 (6 bases). The CDR3 spells CASSKGVGIYEQYF. The CDR3 coding sequence is TGTGCCAGCAGCAAGGGGGTTGGAATCTACGAGCAGTACTTC.